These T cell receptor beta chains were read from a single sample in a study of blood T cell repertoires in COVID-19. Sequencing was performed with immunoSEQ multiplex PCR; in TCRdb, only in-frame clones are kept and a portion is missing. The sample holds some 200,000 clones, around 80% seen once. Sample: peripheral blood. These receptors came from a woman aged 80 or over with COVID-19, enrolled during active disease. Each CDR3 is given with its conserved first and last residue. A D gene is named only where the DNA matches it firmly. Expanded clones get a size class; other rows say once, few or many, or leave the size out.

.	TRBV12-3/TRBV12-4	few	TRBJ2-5	CASRGDGETQYF	TGTGCCAGCAGAGGGGATGGAGAGACCCAGTACTTC
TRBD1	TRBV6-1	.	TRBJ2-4	CASSEGPTGANIQYF	TGTGCCAGCAGTGAAGGACCGACAGGGGCGAACATTCAGTACTTC
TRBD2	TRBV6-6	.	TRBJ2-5	CASSNKAGTQETQYF	TGTGCCAGCAGTAATAAAGCGGGGACCCAAGAGACCCAGTACTTC
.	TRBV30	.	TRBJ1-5	CAWILTVLRRSQPQHF	TGTGCCTGGATTCTCACGGTTCTAAGGAGAAGTCAGCCCCAGCATTTT
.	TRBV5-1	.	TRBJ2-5	CASSVSGSPGETQYF	TGCGCCAGCAGCGTATCCGGGAGCCCAGGAGAGACCCAGTACTTC
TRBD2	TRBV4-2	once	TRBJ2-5	CASSLRAGGSDRETQYF	TGTGCCAGCAGCCTCCGAGCGGGGGGCTCCGACCGAGAGACCCAGTACTTC
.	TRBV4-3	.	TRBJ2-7	CASSQDPSSYEQYF	TGCGCCAGCAGCCAAGATCCCAGTTCCTACGAGCAGTACTTC
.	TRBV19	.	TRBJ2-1	CASSIFGGLGNEQFF	TGTGCCAGTAGTATATTCGGGGGGCTGGGAAATGAGCAGTTCTTC
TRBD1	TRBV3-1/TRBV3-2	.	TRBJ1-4	CASSLPHGQGREKLFF	TGTGCCAGCAGCCTCCCCCACGGACAGGGAAGAGAAAAACTGTTTTTT
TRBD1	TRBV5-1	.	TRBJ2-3	CASSKRYDRDFDTQYF	TGCGCCAGCAGCAAGAGGTATGACAGGGATTTTGATACGCAGTATTTT
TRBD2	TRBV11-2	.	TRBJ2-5	CASSLGYGLAGEETQYF	TGTGCCAGCAGCTTAGGATACGGACTAGCGGGGGAAGAGACCCAGTACTTC
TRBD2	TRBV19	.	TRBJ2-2	CASSQTGLIPGELFF	TGTGCCAGTAGTCAAACGGGACTAATTCCCGGGGAGCTGTTTTTT
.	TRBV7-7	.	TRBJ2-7	CASSPLGAGAYEQYF	TGTGCCAGCAGCCCCCTTGGGGCAGGAGCCTACGAGCAGTACTTC
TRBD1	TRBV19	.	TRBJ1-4	CASSMGQGATNEKLFF	TGTGCCAGTAGTATGGGCCAGGGGGCAACTAATGAAAAACTGTTTTTT
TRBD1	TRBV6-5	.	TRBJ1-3	CASSRQGATGNTIYF	TGTGCCAGCAGTCGACAGGGGGCGACTGGAAACACCATATATTTT
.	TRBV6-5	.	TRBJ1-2	CASSPYSGKNYGYTF	TGTGCCAGCAGCCCATACAGCGGGAAGAACTATGGCTACACCTTC
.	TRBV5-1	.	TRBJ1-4	CASSLDKPGEKLFF	TGCGCCAGCAGCTTGGACAAACCGGGGGAAAAACTGTTTTTT
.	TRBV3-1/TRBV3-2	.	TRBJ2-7	CASSQTDMLRYEQYF	TGTGCCAGCAGCCAAACTGACATGCTTAGATACGAGCAGTACTTC
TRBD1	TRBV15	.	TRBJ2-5	CATSRGQALEETQYF	TGTGCCACCAGCAGGGGACAGGCCCTCGAAGAGACCCAGTACTTC
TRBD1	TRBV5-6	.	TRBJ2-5	CASSLGQGVYPQYF	TGTGCCAGCAGCTTGGGGCAGGGGGTCTACCCCCAGTACTTC
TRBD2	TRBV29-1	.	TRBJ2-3	CSVRTSSHTDTQYF	TGCAGCGTCCGGACTAGCTCTCACACAGATACGCAGTATTTT
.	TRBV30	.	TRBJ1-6	CAWSIGQPNSPLHF	TGTGCCTGGAGCATCGGACAGCCTAATTCACCCCTCCACTTT
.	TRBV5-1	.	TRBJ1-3	CASSLVSTGYPGNTIYF	TGCGCCAGCAGCTTGGTATCAACAGGGTACCCTGGAAACACCATATATTTT
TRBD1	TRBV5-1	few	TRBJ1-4	CASSLGQGQEKLFF	TGCGCCAGCAGCTTGGGACAGGGTCAAGAAAAACTGTTTTTT
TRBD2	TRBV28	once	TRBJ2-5	CATGTSGETQYF	TGTGCCACCGGGACTAGCGGAGAGACCCAGTACTTC
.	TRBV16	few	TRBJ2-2	CASSPATAGTGELFF	TGTGCCAGCAGCCCAGCCACCGCGGGTACCGGGGAGCTGTTTTTT
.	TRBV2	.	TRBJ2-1	CASSRDSYNEQFF	TGTGCCAGCAGTAGAGACAGCTACAATGAGCAGTTCTTC
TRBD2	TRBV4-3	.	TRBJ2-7	CASSQVTGGGGYEQYF	TGCGCCAGCAGCCAAGTCACGGGCGGGGGAGGCTACGAGCAGTACTTC
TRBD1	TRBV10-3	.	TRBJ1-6	CAITGQANSPLHF	TGTGCCATCACGGGACAGGCGAATTCACCCCTCCACTTT
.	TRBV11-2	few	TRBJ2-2	CASSLDGGSDTGELFF	TGTGCCAGCAGCTTGGATGGGGGCTCGGATACCGGGGAGCTGTTTTTT
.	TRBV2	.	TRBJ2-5	CASSVKLMQETQYF	TGTGCCAGCAGTGTAAAACTCATGCAAGAGACCCAGTACTTC
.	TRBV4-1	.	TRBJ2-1	CASSQAGTGYSYNEQFF	TGCGCCAGCAGCCAAGCTGGTACCGGGTACTCCTACAATGAGCAGTTCTTC
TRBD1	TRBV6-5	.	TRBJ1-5	CASSPGTGRSAQHF	TGTGCCAGCAGTCCCGGGACAGGACGTTCTGCCCAGCATTTT
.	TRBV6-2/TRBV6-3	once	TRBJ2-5	CASSRLAWYQETQYF	TGTGCCAGCAGCCGACTGGCTTGGTACCAAGAGACCCAGTACTTC
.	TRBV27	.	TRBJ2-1	CASLPGDTRSDEQFF	TGTGCCAGCCTTCCAGGGGACACTCGATCCGATGAGCAGTTCTTC
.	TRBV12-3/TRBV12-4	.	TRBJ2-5	CASSSDYLETQYF	TGTGCCAGCAGTTCGGACTATTTAGAGACCCAGTACTTC
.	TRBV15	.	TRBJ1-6	CATSTLPGQRVNSPLHF	TGTGCCACCAGCACCTTACCCGGACAGAGAGTTAATTCACCCCTCCACTTT
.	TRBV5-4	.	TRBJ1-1	CASSLVQGGNTEAFF	TGTGCCAGCAGCTTGGTCCAGGGAGGTAACACTGAAGCTTTCTTT
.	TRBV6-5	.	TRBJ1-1	CASGLSGGNTEAFF	TGTGCCAGCGGCCTAAGCGGGGGGAACACTGAAGCTTTCTTT
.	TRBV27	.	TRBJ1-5	CATAGQHSNQPQHF	TGTGCCACGGCTGGGCAGCATAGCAATCAGCCCCAGCATTTT
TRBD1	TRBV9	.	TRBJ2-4	CASSSRTGVLDIQYF	TGTGCCAGCAGCTCCAGGACAGGGGTGTTGGACATTCAGTACTTC
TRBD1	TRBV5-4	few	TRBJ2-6	CASSSGTAGPGANVLTF	TGTGCCAGCAGTTCCGGGACAGCTGGCCCTGGGGCCAACGTCCTGACTTTC
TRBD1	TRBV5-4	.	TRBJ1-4	CASSSRSDRGGEKLFF	TGTGCCAGCAGCTCTCGGTCGGACAGGGGTGGGGAAAAACTGTTTTTT
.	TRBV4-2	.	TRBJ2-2	CASSQVPHANTGELFF	TGTGCCAGCAGCCAAGTTCCACACGCGAACACCGGGGAGCTGTTTTTT
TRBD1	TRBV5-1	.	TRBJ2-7	CASSPGQGKDEQYF	TGCGCCAGCAGCCCCGGACAGGGAAAGGACGAGCAGTACTTC
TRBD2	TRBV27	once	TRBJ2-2	CASSFLGGGLNTGELFF	TGTGCCAGCAGTTTCCTGGGGGGGGGTCTTAACACCGGGGAGCTGTTTTTT
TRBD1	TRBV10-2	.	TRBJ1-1	CASSESRGRGAFF	TGCGCCAGCAGTGAGTCTCGGGGCAGGGGGGCTTTCTTT
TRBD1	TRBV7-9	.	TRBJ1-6	CASSWAWTGESNSPLHF	TGTGCCAGCAGCTGGGCCTGGACAGGGGAGAGTAATTCACCCCTCCACTTT
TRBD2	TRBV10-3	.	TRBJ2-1	CAISDGLAGALSSYNEQFF	TGTGCCATCAGTGATGGGCTAGCGGGGGCCTTAAGCTCCTACAATGAGCAGTTCTTC